This TCR beta chain is drawn from a study of blood T cell repertoires in COVID-19. Across the study: Acute and convalescent COVID-19 specimens originated in the United States, Italy and Spain. T cells, B-cell-depleted T cells, or PBMCs provided the cDNA or gDNA that served as material.

The germline V gene encodes CDR1 SGHTA and CDR2 FQGNSA. The length of the CDR3 is 15 residues. V was shortened by 6 bases and J by 0 bases, with 14 bases between the two germline ends. Produced via immunoSEQ multiplex PCR; TCRdb's table is partial and in-frame only. This table has fewer than 200,000 clones, 80% to 90% appearing once. Sequencing used peripheral blood. The sequence derives from a young man who had recovered from COVID-19. This rearrangement joins TRBV7-2 to TRBJ1-1; possible D gene TRBD1, 5 bases. Here the CDR3 reads CASRRLRGLNTEAFF. The CDR3 DNA reads as TGTGCCAGCAGAAGACTGCGGGGCTTGAACACTGAAGCTTTCTTT.